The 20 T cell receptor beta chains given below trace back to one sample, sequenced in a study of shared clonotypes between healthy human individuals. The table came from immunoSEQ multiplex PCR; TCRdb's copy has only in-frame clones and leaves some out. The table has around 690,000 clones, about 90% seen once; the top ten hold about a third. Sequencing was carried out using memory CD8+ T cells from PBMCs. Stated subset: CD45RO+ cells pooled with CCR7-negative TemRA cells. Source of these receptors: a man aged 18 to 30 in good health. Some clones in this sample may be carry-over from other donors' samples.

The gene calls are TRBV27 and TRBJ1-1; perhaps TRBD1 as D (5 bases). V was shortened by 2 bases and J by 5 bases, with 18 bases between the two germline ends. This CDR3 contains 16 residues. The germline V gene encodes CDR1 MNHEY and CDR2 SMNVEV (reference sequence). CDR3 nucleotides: TGTGCCAGCAGTTTAGCCCCCCAGGGCCGGGGAACTGAAGCTTTCTTT. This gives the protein CASSLAPQGRGTEAFF.

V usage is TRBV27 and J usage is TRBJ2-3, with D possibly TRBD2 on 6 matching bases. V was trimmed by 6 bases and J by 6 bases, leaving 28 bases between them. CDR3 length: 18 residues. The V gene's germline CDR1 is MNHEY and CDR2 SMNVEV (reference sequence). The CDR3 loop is CASSLLPLASIDTDTQYF. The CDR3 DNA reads TGTGCCAGCAGCCTACTCCCACTAGCCTCCATCGACACCGATACGCAGTATTTT.

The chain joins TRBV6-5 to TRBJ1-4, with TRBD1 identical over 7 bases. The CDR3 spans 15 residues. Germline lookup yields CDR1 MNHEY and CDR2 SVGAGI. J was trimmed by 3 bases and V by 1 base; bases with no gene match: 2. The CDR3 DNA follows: TGTGCCAGCAGTTACTTCAGGGGGTCTAATGAAAAACTGTTTTTT. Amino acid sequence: CASSYFRGSNEKLFF.

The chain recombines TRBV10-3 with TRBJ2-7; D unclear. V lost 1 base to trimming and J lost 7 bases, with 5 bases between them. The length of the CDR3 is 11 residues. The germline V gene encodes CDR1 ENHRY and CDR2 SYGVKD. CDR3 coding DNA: TGTGCCATCAGTGAGTTGGGGGAGCAGTACTTC. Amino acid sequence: CAISELGEQYF.

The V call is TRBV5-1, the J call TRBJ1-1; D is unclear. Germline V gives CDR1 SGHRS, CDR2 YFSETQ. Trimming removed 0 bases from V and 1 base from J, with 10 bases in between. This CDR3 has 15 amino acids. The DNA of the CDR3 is TGCGCCAGCAGCTTGGCGCGATCAGGGAACACTGAAGCTTTCTTT. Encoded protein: CASSLARSGNTEAFF.

The CDR3 loop reads CASSLDGTAYEQYF. The CDR3 DNA is TGTGCCAGCAGCTTAGACGGGACCGCCTACGAGCAGTACTTC. The V gene is TRBV7-9, the J gene TRBJ2-7; tentatively, D is TRBD1 or TRBD2 (5 bases each). Germline V CDR1 and CDR2: SEHNR, FQNEAQ (reference sequence). The CDR3 is 14 amino acids. The V and J ends lost 1 base and 2 bases respectively, with 9 bases between them.

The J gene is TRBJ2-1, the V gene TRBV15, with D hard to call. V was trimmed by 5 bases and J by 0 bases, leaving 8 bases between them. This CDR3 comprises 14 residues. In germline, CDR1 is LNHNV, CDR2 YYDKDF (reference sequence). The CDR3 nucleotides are TGTGCCACCAGCTATCGGATCTCCTACAATGAGCAGTTCTTC. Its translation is CATSYRISYNEQFF.

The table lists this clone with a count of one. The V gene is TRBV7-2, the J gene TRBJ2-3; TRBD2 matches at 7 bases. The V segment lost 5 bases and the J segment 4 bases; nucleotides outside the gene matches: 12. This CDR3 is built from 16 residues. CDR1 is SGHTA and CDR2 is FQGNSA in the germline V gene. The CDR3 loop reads CASSARWGRDADTQYF. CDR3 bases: TGTGCCAGCAGCGCCCGTTGGGGGAGGGACGCAGATACGCAGTATTTT.

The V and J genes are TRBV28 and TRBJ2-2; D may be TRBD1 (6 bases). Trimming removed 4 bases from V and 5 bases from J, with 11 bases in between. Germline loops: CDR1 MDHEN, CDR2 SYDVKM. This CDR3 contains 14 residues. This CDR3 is CASSSQGWTGELFF. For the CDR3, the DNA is TGTGCCAGCAGTTCACAGGGTTGGACCGGGGAGCTGTTTTTT.

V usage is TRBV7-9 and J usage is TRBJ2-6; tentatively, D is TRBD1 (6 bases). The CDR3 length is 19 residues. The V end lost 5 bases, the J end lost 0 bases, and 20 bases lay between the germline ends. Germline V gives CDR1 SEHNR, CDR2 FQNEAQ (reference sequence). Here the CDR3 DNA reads TGTGCCAGCAGCGTTAGGCCGGGACACTTGGACTCTGGGGCCAACGTCCTGACTTTC. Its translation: CASSVRPGHLDSGANVLTF.

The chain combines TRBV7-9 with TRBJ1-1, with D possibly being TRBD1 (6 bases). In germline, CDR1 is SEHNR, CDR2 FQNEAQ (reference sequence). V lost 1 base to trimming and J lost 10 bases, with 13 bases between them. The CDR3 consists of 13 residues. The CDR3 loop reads CASSLGTVEGAFF. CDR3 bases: TGTGCCAGCAGCTTAGGGACAGTTGAGGGAGCTTTCTTT. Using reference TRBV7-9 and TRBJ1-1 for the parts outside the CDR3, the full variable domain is DTGVSQNPRHKITKRGQNVTFRCDPISEHNRLYWYRQTLGQGPEFLTYFQNEAQLEKSRLLSDRFSAERPKGSFSTLEIQRTEQGDSAMYLCASSLGTVEGAFFGQGTRLTVV.

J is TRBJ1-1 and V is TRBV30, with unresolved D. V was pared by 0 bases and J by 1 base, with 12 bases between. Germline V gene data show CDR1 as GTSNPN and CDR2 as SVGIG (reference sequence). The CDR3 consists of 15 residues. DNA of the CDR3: TGTGCCTGGAGTGTACGGACCCGGCCGAACACTGAAGCTTTCTTT. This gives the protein CAWSVRTRPNTEAFF. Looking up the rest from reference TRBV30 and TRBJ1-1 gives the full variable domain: SQTIHQWPATLVQPVGSPLSLECTVEGTSNPNLYWYRQAAGRGLQLLFYSVGIGQISSEVPQNLSASRPQDRQFILSSKKLLLSDSGFYLCAWSVRTRPNTEAFFGQGTRLTVV.

For the CDR3, the DNA is TGTGCCAGCAGTGAAGCCGAAGCGGCCTCCTACGAGCAGTACTTC. Its protein is CASSEAEAASYEQYF. This rearrangement joins TRBV6-1 to TRBJ2-7; possibly TRBD2 for D (5 bases). Per the germline V gene, CDR1 is MNHNS and CDR2 is SASEGT. CDR3 length: 15 amino acids. V was shortened by 0 bases and J by 0 bases, with 9 bases between the two germline ends.

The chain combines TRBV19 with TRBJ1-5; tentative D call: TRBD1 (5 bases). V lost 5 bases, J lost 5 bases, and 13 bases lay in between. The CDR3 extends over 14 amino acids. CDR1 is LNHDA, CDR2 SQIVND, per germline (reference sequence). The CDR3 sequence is CASSAGTAYQPQHF. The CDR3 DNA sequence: TGTGCCAGTAGTGCCGGGACCGCTTATCAGCCCCAGCATTTT.

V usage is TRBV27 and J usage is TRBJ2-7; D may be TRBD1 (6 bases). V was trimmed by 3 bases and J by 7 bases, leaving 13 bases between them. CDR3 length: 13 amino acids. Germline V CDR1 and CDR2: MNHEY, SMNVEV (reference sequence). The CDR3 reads CASSFIQGWEQYF. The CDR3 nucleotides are TGTGCCAGCAGTTTTATTCAGGGGTGGGAGCAGTACTTC.

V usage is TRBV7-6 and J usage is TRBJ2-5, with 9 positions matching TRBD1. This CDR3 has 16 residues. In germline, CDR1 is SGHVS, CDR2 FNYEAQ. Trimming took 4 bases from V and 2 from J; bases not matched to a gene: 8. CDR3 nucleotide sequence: TGTGCCAGCAGCTACCGGGACAGGGAGATTCAAGAGACCCAGTACTTC. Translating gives CASSYRDREIQETQYF.

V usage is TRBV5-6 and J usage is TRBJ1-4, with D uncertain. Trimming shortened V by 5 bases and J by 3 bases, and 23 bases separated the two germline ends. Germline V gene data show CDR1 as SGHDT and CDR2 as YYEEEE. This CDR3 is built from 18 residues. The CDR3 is CASSLSIAGPSSNEKLFF. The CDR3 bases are TGTGCCAGCAGTCTTTCAATCGCCGGGCCCTCCTCTAATGAAAAACTGTTTTTT.

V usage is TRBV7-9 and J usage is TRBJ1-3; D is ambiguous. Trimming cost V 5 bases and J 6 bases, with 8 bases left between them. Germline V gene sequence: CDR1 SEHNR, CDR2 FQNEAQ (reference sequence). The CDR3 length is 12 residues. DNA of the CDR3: TGTGCCAGCAGCGCCACCTTAAACACCATATATTTT. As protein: CASSATLNTIYF.

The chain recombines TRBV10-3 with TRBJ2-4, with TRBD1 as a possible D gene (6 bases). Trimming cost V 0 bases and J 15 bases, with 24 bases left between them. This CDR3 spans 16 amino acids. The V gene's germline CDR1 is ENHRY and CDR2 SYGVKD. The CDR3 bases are TGTGCCATCAGTGAGTCGAGAGAGACTCCGGGACATCTTTTGTACTTC. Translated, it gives CAISESRETPGHLLYF.

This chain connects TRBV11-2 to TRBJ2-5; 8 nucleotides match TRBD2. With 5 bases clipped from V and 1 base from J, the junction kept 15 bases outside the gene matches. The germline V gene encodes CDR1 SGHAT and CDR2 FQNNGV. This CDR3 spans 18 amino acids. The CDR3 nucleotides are TGTGCCAGCAGCCCCTACCCGCATCTAGCGGGCCCCCAAGAGACCCAGTACTTC. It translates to CASSPYPHLAGPQETQYF.